The 19 T cell receptor beta chains listed next were all sequenced from one sample in a study of blood T cell repertoires in COVID-19. The method was immunoSEQ multiplex PCR; TCRdb's version includes in-frame clones alone and lacks a portion of them. The sample has 90,000 to 120,000 clones, 84% seen once; the top ten hold over 20%. The sequenced sample consisted of peripheral blood. The receptors come from a man between 60 and 75 years old with acute or convalescent COVID-19.

The chain combines TRBV7-2 with TRBJ2-7; D is perhaps TRBD2 (6 bases). The CDR3 contains 19 residues. Germline-derived CDR1 and CDR2 are SGHTA and FQGNSA. V lost 4 bases, J lost 3 bases, and 28 bases lay in between. The DNA for the CDR3 is TGTGCCAGCAGCTCTTGGACTATCTCGAGCGCGAAAGCCGGCTACGAGCAGTACGTC. Its translation: CASSSWTISSAKAGYEQYV.

DNA for the CDR3: TGTGCCAGTAGTGGAACCGGGACAGGGGTTAGGGTGAACACTGAAGCTTTCTTT. Its protein is CASSGTGTGVRVNTEAFF. This chain joins TRBV19 and TRBJ1-1, with 10 bases lining up with TRBD1. The germline CDR1 and CDR2 sequences are LNHDA and SQIVND (reference sequence). V lost 5 bases to trimming and J lost 0 bases; unmatched junction nucleotides: 12. This CDR3 region has 18 residues.

The chain employs TRBV5-8 and TRBJ2-2, with 8 bases matching TRBD1. Germline values: CDR1 SGHTS, CDR2 YDEGEE. The CDR3 consists of 14 residues. V shed 9 bases, J shed 5 bases, and the junction held 9 bases outside the gene matches. CDR3 protein: CANGKNRGTGELFF. DNA of the CDR3: TGTGCCAACGGAAAGAACAGGGGGACCGGGGAGCTGTTTTTT.

The CDR3 sequence is CASGRTGANYGYTF. CDR3 nucleotide sequence: TGTGCCAGTGGACGGACAGGGGCCAACTATGGCTACACCTTC. The chain combines TRBV2 with TRBJ1-2; 9 bases line up with TRBD1. Per the germline V gene, CDR1 is SNHLY and CDR2 is FYNNEI. The V segment lost 9 bases and the J segment 2 bases; nucleotides outside the gene matches: 7. This CDR3 is built from 14 residues. Full variable domain (rest looked up from reference TRBV2 and TRBJ1-2): EPEVTQTPSHQVTQMGQEVILRCVPISNHLYFYWYRQILGQKVEFLVSFYNNEISEKSEIFDDQFSVERPDGSNFTLKIRSTKLEDSAMYFCASGRTGANYGYTFGSGTRLTVV.

The rearrangement links TRBV5-6 to TRBJ1-2; the D gene is possibly TRBD1 (5 bases). Trimming left V 3 bases short and J 2 bases short, with 20 bases between. Germline V gene sequence: CDR1 SGHDT, CDR2 YYEEEE. The CDR3 has 17 amino acids. The CDR3 bases are TGTGCCAGCAGCTCGACAGCCTACTCTTATATCAACTATGGCTACACCTTC. Its protein is CASSSTAYSYINYGYTF.

This chain links TRBV5-1 with TRBJ1-2; possible D gene TRBD1, 6 bases. Between the trimmed V and J ends, which lost 3 bases and 4 bases, there was a span of 13 bases. This CDR3 contains 14 residues. The V gene's germline CDR1 is SGHRS and CDR2 YFSETQ. As DNA, the CDR3 is TGCGCCAGCAGCTCGGTTACAGGGTCCTATGGCTACACCTTC. This encodes CASSSVTGSYGYTF.

This clone was counted a single time. The genes are TRBV27 and TRBJ1-2; D not certain. V dropped 5 bases and J dropped 4 bases, with 8 bases sitting between them. Germline lookup yields CDR1 MNHEY and CDR2 SMNVEV (reference sequence). The CDR3 loop spans 12 amino acids. The CDR3 DNA follows: TGTGCCAGCAGTAGTGGCAGCTATGGCTACACCTTC. Protein: CASSSGSYGYTF.

The genes are TRBV28 and TRBJ2-7, with TRBD2 matching over 7 bases. The CDR3 has 14 amino acids. V lost 7 bases and J lost 4; bases outside the gene matches: 10. CDR1 MDHEN and CDR2 SYDVKM come from the germline V gene. This CDR3 is CASTVFAGEYEQYF. The CDR3, as DNA: TGTGCCAGCACTGTTTTTGCGGGAGAGTACGAGCAGTACTTC.

The CDR3 region has the DNA TGTGCCAGCACCATTGGGGGGACAGGGGGCGACGAGCAGTACTTC. Its protein product is CASTIGGTGGDEQYF. This rearrangement joins TRBV7-9 to TRBJ2-7; 12 nucleotides line up with TRBD1. V lost 7 bases, J lost 5 bases, and 9 bases stayed unmatched. Germline V lookup: CDR1 SEHNR, CDR2 FQNEAQ (reference sequence). The CDR3 has 15 residues.

This clone was counted once. The chain combines TRBV5-5 with TRBJ2-5; tentative D call: TRBD2 (6 bases). V gave up 4 bases and J gave up 5 bases, with 12 bases separating them. Per germline, CDR1 SGHKS and CDR2 YYEKEE (reference sequence). The CDR3 loop spans 13 amino acids. CDR3 nucleotide sequence: TGTGCCAGCAGCGGAGGGCCTGTGGAGACCCAGTACTTC. Amino acids: CASSGGPVETQYF.

The rearrangement joins TRBV7-2 to TRBJ2-1, with 7 bases lining up with TRBD2. The length of the CDR3 is 14 residues. CDR1 is SGHTA, CDR2 FQGNSA, per germline. J gave up 3 bases and V 3 bases, and 2 bases lay outside the gene matches. The CDR3 loop reads CASSFSSGYNEQFF. The CDR3 DNA sequence: TGTGCCAGCAGCTTTTCTAGCGGCTACAATGAGCAGTTCTTC.

The chain uses TRBV9 and TRBJ2-7, with D possibly TRBD2 on 5 matching bases. The CDR3 consists of 16 residues. In germline, CDR1 is SGDLS, CDR2 YYNGEE. V lost 4 bases and J 2 bases, leaving 19 bases between the germline ends. CDR3 nucleotides: TGTGCCAGCAGCCCAGTCGGAACGGAGGCTACCTACGAGCAGTACTTC. The encoded protein is CASSPVGTEATYEQYF.

V usage is TRBV5-1 and J usage is TRBJ1-1; D is unresolved. Germline V CDR1 and CDR2: SGHRS, YFSETQ. With 2 bases removed from V and 1 base from J, the gap between germline ends came to 12 bases. This CDR3 is built from 15 residues. In nucleotides, the CDR3 is TGCGCCAGCAGCTTTACCTCGAGCGGGAACACTGAAGCTTTCTTT. Its translation: CASSFTSSGNTEAFF. Together with reference TRBV5-1 and TRBJ1-1, the CDR3 gives the full variable domain: KAGVTQTPRYLIKTRGQQVTLSCSPISGHRSVSWYQQTPGQGLQFLFEYFSETQRNKGNFPGRFSGRQFSNSRSEMNVSTLELGDSALYLCASSFTSSGNTEAFFGQGTRLTVV.

V gene TRBV9 combines with J gene TRBJ2-1; 8 nucleotides align to TRBD2. The germline V gene has CDR1 SGDLS and CDR2 YYNGEE. The CDR3 is 17 residues long. The junction had 11 bases not matched to a gene; V was cut back by 4 bases and J by 2 bases. This CDR3 reads CASSRDPGSGAYNEQFF. In nucleotides, the CDR3 is TGTGCCAGCAGCAGAGACCCGGGTAGCGGGGCCTACAATGAGCAGTTCTTC.

The chain combines TRBV7-2 with TRBJ2-5, with D hard to call. The CDR3 has 14 amino acids. CDR1 SGHTA and CDR2 FQGNSA come from the germline V gene. The V end was cut by 1 base, the J end by 4 bases, with 10 bases between. CDR3 sequence reads: CASSLVPYLETQYF. CDR3 sequence (DNA): TGTGCCAGCAGCTTAGTCCCCTACCTAGAGACCCAGTACTTC.

The gene calls are TRBV19 and TRBJ1-1; tentatively, D is TRBD1 (6 bases). Germline CDR1 LNHDA, CDR2 SQIVND (reference sequence). V lost 1 base and J lost 5, with 11 bases in between. The CDR3 covers 14 residues. CDR3 nucleotide sequence: TGTGCCAGTAGTATAGGGCAGGGGAAGACTGAAGCTTTCTTT. Residues: CASSIGQGKTEAFF.

This clone was seen a handful of times. The rearrangement uses TRBV19 and TRBJ1-5, with D possibly matching TRBD1 (5 bases). In germline, CDR1 is LNHDA, CDR2 SQIVND (reference sequence). The CDR3 runs to 13 residues. The ends were cut back, 7 bases at V and 3 bases at J, with 10 bases in the middle. CDR3 region: CASTRGVNQPQHF. Here the CDR3 DNA reads TGTGCCAGTACCCGGGGGGTCAATCAGCCCCAGCATTTT.

The genes are TRBV2 and TRBJ2-1, with D unclear. The CDR3 sequence is 15 residues long. Deletions cut 9 bases from V and 0 bases from J, with 15 bases between. Germline CDR1 is SNHLY and CDR2 is FYNNEI. Here the CDR3 DNA reads TGTGCCAGTACGACTCAATTGAGCTCCTACAATGAGCAGTTCTTC. Translation: CASTTQLSSYNEQFF.

This clone was seen a few times. The rearrangement uses TRBV7-8 and TRBJ2-2, with TRBD2 matching over 8 bases. The germline gives CDR1 SGHVS, CDR2 FQNEAQ. Unmatched junction bases numbered 13, after V lost 5 bases and J lost 8 bases. The CDR3 contains 16 residues. CDR3 in DNA: TGTGCCAGCAGCCCTCCTAGCGGGTATCTGGCGGGGGAGCTGTTTTTT. Translating gives CASSPPSGYLAGELFF.